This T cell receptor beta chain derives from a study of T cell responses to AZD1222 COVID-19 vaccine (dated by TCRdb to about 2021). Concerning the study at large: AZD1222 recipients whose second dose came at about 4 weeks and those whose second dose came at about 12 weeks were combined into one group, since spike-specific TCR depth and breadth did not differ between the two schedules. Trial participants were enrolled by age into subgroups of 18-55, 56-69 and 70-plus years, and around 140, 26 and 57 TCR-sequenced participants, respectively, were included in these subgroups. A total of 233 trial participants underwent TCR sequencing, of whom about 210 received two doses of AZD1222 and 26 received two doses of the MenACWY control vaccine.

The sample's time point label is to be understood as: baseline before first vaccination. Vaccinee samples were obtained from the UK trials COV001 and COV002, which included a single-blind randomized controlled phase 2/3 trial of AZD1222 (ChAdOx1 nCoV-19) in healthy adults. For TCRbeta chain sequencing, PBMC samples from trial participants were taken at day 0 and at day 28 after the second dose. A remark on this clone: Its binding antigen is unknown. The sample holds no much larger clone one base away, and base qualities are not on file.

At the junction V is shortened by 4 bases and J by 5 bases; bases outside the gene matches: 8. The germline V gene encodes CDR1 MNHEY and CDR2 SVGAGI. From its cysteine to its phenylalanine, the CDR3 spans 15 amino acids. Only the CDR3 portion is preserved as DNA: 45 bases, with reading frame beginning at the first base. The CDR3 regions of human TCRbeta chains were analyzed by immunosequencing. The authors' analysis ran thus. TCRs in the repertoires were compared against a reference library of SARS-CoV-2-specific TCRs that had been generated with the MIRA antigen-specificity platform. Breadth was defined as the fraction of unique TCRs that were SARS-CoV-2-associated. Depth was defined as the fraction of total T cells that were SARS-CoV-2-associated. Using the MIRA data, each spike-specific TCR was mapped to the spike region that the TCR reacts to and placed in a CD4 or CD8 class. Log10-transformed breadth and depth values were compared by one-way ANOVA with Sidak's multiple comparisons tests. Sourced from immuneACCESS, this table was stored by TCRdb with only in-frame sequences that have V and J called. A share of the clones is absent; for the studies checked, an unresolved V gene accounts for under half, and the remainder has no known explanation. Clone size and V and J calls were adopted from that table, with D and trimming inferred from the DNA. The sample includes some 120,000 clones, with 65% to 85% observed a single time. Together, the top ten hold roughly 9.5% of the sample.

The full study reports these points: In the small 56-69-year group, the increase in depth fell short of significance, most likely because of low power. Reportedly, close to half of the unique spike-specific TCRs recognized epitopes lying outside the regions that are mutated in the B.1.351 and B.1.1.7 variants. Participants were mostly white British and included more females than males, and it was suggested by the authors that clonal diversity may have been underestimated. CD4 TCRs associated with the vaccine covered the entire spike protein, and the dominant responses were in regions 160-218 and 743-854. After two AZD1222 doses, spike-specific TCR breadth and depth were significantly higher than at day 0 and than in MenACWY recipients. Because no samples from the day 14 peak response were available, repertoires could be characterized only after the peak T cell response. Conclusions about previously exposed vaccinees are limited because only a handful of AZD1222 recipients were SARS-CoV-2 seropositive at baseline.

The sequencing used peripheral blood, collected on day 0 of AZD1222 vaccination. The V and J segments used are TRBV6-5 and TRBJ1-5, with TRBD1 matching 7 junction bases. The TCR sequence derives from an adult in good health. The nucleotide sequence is TGTGCCAGCAGTTCATCAGGGGGGGCCCATCAGCCCCAGCATTTT. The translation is CASSSSGGAHQPQHF.